The 23 T cell receptor beta chains reported below all come from one sample, sequenced in a study of beta chain features in type 1 diabetes. No cognate antigen is known for these TCRs. The authors reverse transcribed all of the isolated RNA, so sequencing captured expressed TCRB transcripts. Profiled with immunoSEQ multiplex PCR; TCRdb holds only in-frame clones, not every one. The data show 500,000 to 850,000 clones, more than 12% seen once. Whole-study results and caveats: Shorter TCRB CDR3s, moderately but significantly so, were found in Type 1 diabetes patients in all four CD4+ subsets.

The specimen sequenced was naive CD4+ T cells from blood. These receptors all come from a man younger than 35 with type 1 diabetes.

The chain uses TRBV5-4 and TRBJ2-7; possible D gene TRBD2, 6 bases. From germline, CDR1 is SGHNT and CDR2 YYREEE (reference sequence). This CDR3 has 14 amino acids. V was shortened by 0 bases and J by 0 bases, with 7 bases between the two germline ends. CDR3: CASSLGGGSYEQYF. The CDR3 nucleotides are TGTGCCAGCAGCTTGGGGGGAGGCTCCTACGAGCAGTACTTC. Complete variable domain (other parts from reference TRBV5-4 and TRBJ2-7): ETGVTQSPTHLIKTRGQQVTLRCSSQSGHNTVSWYQQALGQGPQFIFQYYREEENGRGNFPPRFSGLQFPNYSSELNVNALELDDSALYLCASSLGGGSYEQYFGPGTRLTVT.

This clone was observed a handful of times. The J gene is TRBJ2-5, the V gene TRBV7-6, with 8 bases fitting TRBD2. The CDR3 contains 13 residues. The J segment lost 7 bases and the V segment lost 5 bases, leaving 6 bases of the junction unmatched. Per germline, CDR1 SGHVS and CDR2 FNYEAQ. Here the CDR3 reads CASSPGTSGTQYF. The CDR3 bases are TGTGCCAGCAGCCCCGGGACTAGTGGGACCCAGTACTTC.

This chain joins TRBV11-1 and TRBJ2-3, with D unresolved. There are 12 residues in the CDR3. CDR1 is SGHAT and CDR2 is FQDESV in the germline V gene (reference sequence). V dropped 5 bases and J dropped 0 bases, with 3 bases sitting between them. The CDR3 DNA sequence: TGTGCCAGCAGCCGCAGCACAGATACGCAGTATTTT. It codes for CASSRSTDTQYF.

This clone has more than one count but fewer than ten. The V gene is TRBV14, the J gene TRBJ2-2; 10 nucleotides line up with TRBD2. This CDR3 is built from 15 residues. In germline, CDR1 is SGHDN, CDR2 FVKESK. Losses at the gene ends were 4 bases for V and 2 bases for J; bases not matched to a gene: 1. CDR3 protein: CASSRTSGNTGELFF. The CDR3 DNA reads as TGTGCCAGCAGCCGGACTAGCGGAAACACCGGGGAGCTGTTTTTT. The full variable domain, completed using reference TRBV14 and TRBJ2-2, is EAGVTQFPSHSVIEKGQTVTLRCDPISGHDNLYWYRRVMGKEIKFLLHFVKESKQDESGMPNNRFLAERTGGTYSTLKVQPAELEDSGVYFCASSRTSGNTGELFFGEGSRLTVL.

The rearrangement links TRBV7-6 to TRBJ1-1; D gene ambiguous. Germline V gene data show CDR1 as SGHVS and CDR2 as FNYEAQ. The V and J ends lost 4 bases and 7 bases respectively, with 13 bases between them. The CDR3 has 13 amino acids. In DNA, the CDR3 is TGTGCCAGCAGCTCCTCCCCGGGAGGTGAAGCTTTCTTT. Translation: CASSSSPGGEAFF.

On this clone itself: The same CDR3 arises from other DNA sequences in this sample as well. The gene calls are TRBV11-2 and TRBJ2-7, with D unresolved. V lost 1 base, J lost 1 base, and 5 bases lay in between. The CDR3 runs to 13 residues. Germline V gene sequence: CDR1 SGHAT, CDR2 FQNNGV. The CDR3 DNA is TGTGCCAGCAGCTTAGTGCCTTCCTACGAGCAGTACTTC. This sequence encodes CASSLVPSYEQYF.

This clone has just a few counts. This sequence joins TRBV6-1 and TRBJ2-7; perhaps TRBD1 as D (6 bases). Per the germline V gene, CDR1 is MNHNS and CDR2 is SASEGT. The CDR3 spans 15 residues. Trimming removed 2 bases at V and 5 bases at J, with 16 bases between. This CDR3 reads CASSELGQGLDEQYF. The CDR3 nucleotides are TGTGCCAGCAGTGAACTGGGGCAGGGGCTAGACGAGCAGTACTTC.

This clone occurred a few times. The chain employs TRBV6-5 and TRBJ2-1; weak D call: TRBD1 (6 bases). The CDR3 extends over 14 amino acids. V dropped 7 bases and J dropped 9 bases, with 19 bases sitting between them. Germline CDR1 reads MNHEY; CDR2 reads SVGAGI. The chain's CDR3 is CASNIGQWGGEQFF. CDR3 coding DNA: TGTGCCAGCAATATAGGACAGTGGGGCGGTGAGCAGTTCTTC.

This chain joins TRBV29-1 and TRBJ2-5; no reliable D call. The CDR3 length is 12 residues. CDR1 SQVTM and CDR2 ANQGSEA come from the germline V gene. The V end lost 3 bases, the J end lost 4 bases, and 9 bases lay between the germline ends. This CDR3 is CSVEDAGETQYF. CDR3 in DNA: TGCAGCGTTGAGGACGCCGGAGAGACCCAGTACTTC.

Many counts were recorded for this clone. The chain combines TRBV14 with TRBJ1-3; D is uncertain. The CDR3 loop spans 12 amino acids. Deletions cut 0 bases from V and 8 bases from J, with 5 bases between. The V gene's germline CDR1 is SGHDN and CDR2 FVKESK. CDR3 coding DNA: TGTGCCAGCAGCCAAGATGCCTACACCATATATTTT. Its protein product is CASSQDAYTIYF.

CDR3 loop: CASSLRTGGLYTF. The DNA for the CDR3 is TGTGCCAGCAGTTTAAGAACAGGGGGACTCTACACCTTC. This sequence joins TRBV6-6 and TRBJ1-2; 8 bases match TRBD1. The CDR3 sequence is 13 residues long. CDR1 is MNHNY and CDR2 is SVGAGI in the germline V gene (reference sequence). The V segment lost 4 bases and the J segment 10 bases; nucleotides outside the gene matches: 8.

This sequence joins TRBV9 and TRBJ2-1; 9 bases are shared with TRBD2. The CDR3 length is 15 residues. Germline assignment: CDR1 SGDLS and CDR2 YYNGEE. V lost 3 bases to trimming and J lost 9 bases; unmatched junction nucleotides: 10. The CDR3 nucleotides are TGTGCCAGCAGCGCCTTAGCGGGGGCGCTTAGTGAGCAGTTCTTC. Its protein is CASSALAGALSEQFF.

The CDR3 region is CASSLQQGEETQYF. The CDR3 DNA is TGTGCCAGCAGCCTGCAACAGGGGGAAGAGACCCAGTACTTC. This chain links TRBV9 with TRBJ2-5; 8 bases align to TRBD1. The CDR3 consists of 14 residues. V lost 4 bases, J lost 3 bases, and 5 bases stayed unmatched. From germline, CDR1 is SGDLS and CDR2 YYNGEE.

This clone was observed a few times. The chain employs TRBV15 and TRBJ2-7, with D possibly TRBD2 on 5 matching bases. Deletions cut 1 base from V and 5 bases from J, with 15 bases between. In germline, CDR1 is LNHNV, CDR2 YYDKDF (reference sequence). This CDR3 contains 15 residues. The CDR3 DNA is TGTGCCACCAGCAGAGTAGGAGGCCTGAGGAACGAGCAGTACTTC. Protein sequence: CATSRVGGLRNEQYF.

This clone was counted between two and nine times. This chain joins TRBV7-2 and TRBJ2-7; 9 bases match TRBD2. V was pared by 5 bases and J by 5 bases, with 10 bases of the junction left unmatched. Germline V gene data show CDR1 as SGHTA and CDR2 as FQGNSA. There are 15 residues in the CDR3. As DNA, the CDR3 is TGTGCCAGCAGCCCGAAGGGCGCGGGGGGGAACGAGCAGTACTTC. Translating gives CASSPKGAGGNEQYF.

This clone occurred a few times. The chain uses TRBV13 and TRBJ2-3; D may be TRBD1 or TRBD2 (6 bases each). The CDR3 runs to 14 residues. Germline loops: CDR1 PRHDT, CDR2 FYEKMQ (reference sequence). Trimming removed 5 bases at V and 4 bases at J, with 13 bases between. The CDR3 nucleotides are TGTGCCAGCAGCCTCGAGGGGGGCCCAGATACGCAGTATTTT. Its translation: CASSLEGGPDTQYF. Supplemented by reference TRBV13 and TRBJ2-3, the full variable domain reads AAGVIQSPRHLIKEKRETATLKCYPIPRHDTVYWYQQGPGQDPQFLISFYEKMQSDKGSIPDRFSAQQFSDYHSELNMSSLELGDSALYFCASSLEGGPDTQYFGPGTRLTVL.

The chain is built from TRBV7-2 and TRBJ2-1; D may be TRBD2 (5 bases). In germline, CDR1 is SGHTA, CDR2 FQGNSA. The germline V and J ends were trimmed by 4 bases and 0 bases, with 13 bases remaining between them. The CDR3 contains 16 residues. CDR3 in amino acids: CASSWTSTSSYNEQFF. The CDR3 region has the DNA TGTGCCAGCAGCTGGACTTCAACCAGCTCCTACAATGAGCAGTTCTTC.

The genes are TRBV5-6 and TRBJ2-3; no definite D call. This CDR3 has 15 residues. Germline V gene sequence: CDR1 SGHDT, CDR2 YYEEEE. V lost 4 bases to trimming and J lost 0 bases, with 12 bases between them. The CDR3 sequence: CASSTTGRSTDTQYF. CDR3 sequence (DNA): TGTGCCAGCAGCACCACCGGGCGGAGCACAGATACGCAGTATTTT.

This clone was seen a handful of times. Other DNA sequences within the sample encode an identical CDR3. This chain uses TRBV9 with TRBJ2-5, with D uncertain. The CDR3 sequence is 14 residues long. Germline lookup yields CDR1 SGDLS and CDR2 YYNGEE. V shed 4 bases and J shed 1 base, with 11 bases lying between them. Written as DNA, the CDR3 is TGTGCCAGCAGCCCCGGTCAGTTCCAAGAGACCCAGTACTTC. Translating it yields CASSPGQFQETQYF.

This clone occurred a few times. The gene calls are TRBV18 and TRBJ2-1, with 7 bases aligning to TRBD2. The V segment lost 6 bases and the J segment 0 bases; nucleotides outside the gene matches: 5. Germline assignment: CDR1 KGHSH and CDR2 LQKENI. The CDR3 contains 15 residues. CDR3 coding DNA: TGTGCCAGCTCTACAGGCGGGAGCTCCTACAATGAGCAGTTCTTC. Translation gives CASSTGGSSYNEQFF.

This clone was picked up a small number of times. The J gene is TRBJ2-1, the V gene TRBV7-9, with D hard to call. From germline, CDR1 is SEHNR and CDR2 FQNEAQ (reference sequence). The V end lost 3 bases, the J end lost 6 bases, and 9 bases lay between the germline ends. The CDR3 spans 13 residues. CDR3 in amino acids: CASSFEVSNEQFF. CDR3 sequence (DNA): TGTGCCAGCAGCTTTGAAGTCAGCAATGAGCAGTTCTTC.

The chain recombines TRBV13 with TRBJ1-1, with 7 nucleotides matching TRBD1. The CDR3 sequence is 15 residues long. After removal of 6 bases from V and 11 bases from J, the junction contained 18 bases not matched to a gene. Germline CDR1 and CDR2: PRHDT and FYEKMQ (reference sequence). The chain's CDR3 is CASSFGTELLGKAFF. CDR3 nucleotides: TGTGCCAGCAGTTTTGGGACAGAACTACTCGGAAAGGCTTTCTTT.

This chain links TRBV4-1 with TRBJ2-1; possibly TRBD2 for D (6 bases). Germline V gene sequence: CDR1 MGHRA, CDR2 YSYEKL. There are 14 residues in the CDR3. Between the trimmed V and J ends, which lost 1 base and 6 bases, there was a span of 10 bases. The CDR3 loop is CASSQVGRRNEQFF. The DNA for the CDR3 is TGCGCCAGCAGCCAAGTAGGGAGGCGCAATGAGCAGTTCTTC.